The clone carrying this TCR beta chain was detected a few times. The antigen is not known. Germline V gives CDR1 MNHEY, CDR2 SVGAGI. This CDR3 spans 14 amino acids. The germline V and J ends were trimmed by 6 bases and 2 bases, with 12 bases remaining between them. The data were produced by immunoSEQ multiplex PCR, yet TCRdb's version contains in-frame clones alone and is incomplete. The repertoire holds some 1,800 clones, with 50% to 70% as singletons. This specimen belongs to a study of immune cell composition in non-small cell lung cancer. Regarding the study as a whole: Tumour TCR-beta clonality was not significantly tied to smoking pack-years.

The normal lung sample lay at least 3 cm, and maximally far, from the tumour. Template was genomic DNA from frozen, unsorted single-cell suspensions. The gene calls are TRBV6-5 and TRBJ2-3, with D tentatively TRBD1 (7 bases). The source is a human donor with non-small cell lung cancer. Sequencing used non-adjacent lung tissue. Written as DNA, the CDR3 is TGTGCCAGCAGGCGGGACAGCAACACAGATACGCAGTATTTT. Translated: CASRRDSNTDTQYF.